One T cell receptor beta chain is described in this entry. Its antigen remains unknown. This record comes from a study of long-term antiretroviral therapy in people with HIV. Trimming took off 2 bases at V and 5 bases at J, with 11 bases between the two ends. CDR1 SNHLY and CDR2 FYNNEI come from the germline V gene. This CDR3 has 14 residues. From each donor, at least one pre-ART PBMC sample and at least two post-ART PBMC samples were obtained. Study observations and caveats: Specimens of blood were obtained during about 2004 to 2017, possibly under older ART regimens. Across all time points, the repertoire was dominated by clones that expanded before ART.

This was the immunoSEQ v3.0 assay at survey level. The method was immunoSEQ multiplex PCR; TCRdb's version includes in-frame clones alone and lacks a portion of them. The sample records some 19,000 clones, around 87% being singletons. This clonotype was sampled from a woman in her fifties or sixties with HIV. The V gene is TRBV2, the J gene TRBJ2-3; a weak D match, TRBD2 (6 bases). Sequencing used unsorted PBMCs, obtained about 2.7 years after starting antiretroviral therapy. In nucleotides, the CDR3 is TGTGCCAGCAGTGAAAACGGGAGTGGAGATACGCAGTATTTT. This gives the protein CASSENGSGDTQYF.